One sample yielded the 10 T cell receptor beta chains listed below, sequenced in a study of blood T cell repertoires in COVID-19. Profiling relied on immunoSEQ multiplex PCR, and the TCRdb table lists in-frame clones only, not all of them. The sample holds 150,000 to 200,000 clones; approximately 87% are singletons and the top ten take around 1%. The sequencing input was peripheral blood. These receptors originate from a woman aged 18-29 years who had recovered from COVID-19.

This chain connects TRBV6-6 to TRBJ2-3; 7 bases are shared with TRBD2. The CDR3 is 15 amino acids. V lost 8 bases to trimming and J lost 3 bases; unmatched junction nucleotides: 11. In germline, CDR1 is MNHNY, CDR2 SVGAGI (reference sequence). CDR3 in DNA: TGTGCCAGCCAGCAGACCGTGGGGGGGACAGATACGCAGTATTTT. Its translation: CASQQTVGGTDTQYF.

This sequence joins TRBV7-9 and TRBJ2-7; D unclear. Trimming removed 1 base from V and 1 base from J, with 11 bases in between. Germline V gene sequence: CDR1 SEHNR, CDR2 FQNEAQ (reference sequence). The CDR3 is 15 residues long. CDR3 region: CASSLGLPGSYEQYV. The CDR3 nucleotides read TGTGCCAGCAGCTTAGGGCTTCCAGGATCCTACGAGCAGTACGTC.

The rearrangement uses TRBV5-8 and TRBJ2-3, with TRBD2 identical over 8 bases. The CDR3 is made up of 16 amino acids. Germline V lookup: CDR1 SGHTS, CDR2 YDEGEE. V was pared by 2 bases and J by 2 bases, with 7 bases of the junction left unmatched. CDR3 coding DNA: TGTGCCAGCAGCTTCCTCCGGGGGGGATACACAGATACGCAGTATTTT. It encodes CASSFLRGGYTDTQYF.

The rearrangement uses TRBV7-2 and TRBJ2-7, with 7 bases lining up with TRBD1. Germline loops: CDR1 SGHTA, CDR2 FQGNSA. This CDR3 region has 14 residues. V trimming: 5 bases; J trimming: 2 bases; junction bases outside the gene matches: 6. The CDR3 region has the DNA TGTGCCAGCAGCCTCGACAGGGCCACCTACGAGCAGTACGTC. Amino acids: CASSLDRATYEQYV.

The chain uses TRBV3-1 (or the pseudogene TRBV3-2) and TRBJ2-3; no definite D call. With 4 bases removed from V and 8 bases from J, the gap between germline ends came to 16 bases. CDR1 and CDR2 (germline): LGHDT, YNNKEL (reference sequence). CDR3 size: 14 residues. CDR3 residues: CASSPLISSGTQYF. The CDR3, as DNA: TGTGCCAGCAGCCCCCTGATTAGTTCTGGTACGCAGTATTTT.

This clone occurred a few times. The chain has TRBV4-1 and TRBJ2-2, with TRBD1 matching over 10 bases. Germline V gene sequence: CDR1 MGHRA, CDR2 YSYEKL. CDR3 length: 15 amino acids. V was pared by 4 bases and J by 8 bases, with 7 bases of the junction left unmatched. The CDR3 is CASSPGTGAMGELFF. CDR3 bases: TGCGCCAGCAGCCCCGGGACAGGGGCGATGGGGGAGCTGTTTTTT.

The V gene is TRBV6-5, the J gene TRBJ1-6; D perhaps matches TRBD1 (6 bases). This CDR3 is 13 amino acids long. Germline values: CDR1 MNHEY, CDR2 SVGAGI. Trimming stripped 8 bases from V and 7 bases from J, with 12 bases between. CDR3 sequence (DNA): TGTGCCAGCTCAGGACAGAGAAATTCACCCCTCCACTTT. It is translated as CASSGQRNSPLHF.

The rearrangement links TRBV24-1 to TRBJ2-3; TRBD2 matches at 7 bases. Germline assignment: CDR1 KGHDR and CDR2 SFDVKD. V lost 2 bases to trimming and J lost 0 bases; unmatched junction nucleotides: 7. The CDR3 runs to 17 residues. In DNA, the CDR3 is TGTGCCACCAGTGATTGGAGCGGGGACCTTAGCACAGATACGCAGTATTTT. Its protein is CATSDWSGDLSTDTQYF.

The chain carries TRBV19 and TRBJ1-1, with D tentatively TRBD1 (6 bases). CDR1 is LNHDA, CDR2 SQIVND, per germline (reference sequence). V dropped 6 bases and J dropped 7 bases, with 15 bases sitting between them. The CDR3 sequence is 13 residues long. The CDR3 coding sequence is TGTGCCAGTAGCCGGAGGGGGGGGGTTGAAGCTTTCTTT. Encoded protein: CASSRRGGVEAFF.

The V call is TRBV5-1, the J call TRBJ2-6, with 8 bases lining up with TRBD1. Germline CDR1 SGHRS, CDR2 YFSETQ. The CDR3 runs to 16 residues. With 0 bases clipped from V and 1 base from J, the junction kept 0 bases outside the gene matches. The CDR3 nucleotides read TGCGCCAGCAGCTTGGGACAGGGGTCTGGGGCCAACGTCCTGACTTTC. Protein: CASSLGQGSGANVLTF.